These 30 T cell receptor beta chains were sequenced from one sample in a study of blood T cells in healthy people across ages. Sample-barcoded 5' priming and a J-beta primer mix drove a second PCR of 7 to 11 cycles. TCRdb re-called the 5' RACE reads through MiXCR, storing one row per CDR3 protein. The sample holds under 800,000 distinct CDR3 sequences, roughly 21% seen once. The sequenced sample was blood. Receptors originate from an older man in good health.

The chain employs TRBV28 and TRBJ2-5, with a tentative D call TRBD1 (8 bases). Germline V gene data show CDR1 as MDHEN and CDR2 as SYDVKM. Between the trimmed V and J ends, which lost 6 bases and 9 bases, there was a span of 17 bases. CDR3 length: 13 residues. CDR3 nucleotide sequence: TGTGCCAGCAGACATGGACAGGGAGGGGCCCAGTACTTC. Its protein is CASRHGQGGAQYF. The full variable domain, completed using reference TRBV28 and TRBJ2-5, is DVKVTQSSRYLVKRTGEKVFLECVQDMDHENMFWYRQDPGLGLRLIYFSYDVKMKEKGDIPEGYSVSREKKERFSLILESASTNQTSMYLCASRHGQGGAQYFGPGTRLLVL.

This clonotype was picked up a small number of times. The chain joins TRBV6-1 to TRBJ2-7, with 9 bases that match TRBD2. CDR1 is MNHNS, CDR2 SASEGT, per germline. The CDR3 contains 14 residues. The J segment lost 6 bases and the V segment lost 7 bases, leaving 10 bases of the junction unmatched. CDR3 sequence: CASNPGSGSFEQYF. Here the CDR3 DNA reads TGTGCCAGCAATCCCGGTAGCGGGAGTTTCGAGCAGTACTTC.

In its sample, this clonotype was seen many times. The rearrangement links TRBV27 to TRBJ1-5; D possibly corresponds to TRBD1 (5 bases). The germline CDR1 and CDR2 sequences are MNHEY and SMNVEV (reference sequence). CDR3 length equals 13 residues. The V end was cut by 5 bases, the J end by 3 bases, with 8 bases between. CDR3 amino acids: CASSDRPNQPQHF. The CDR3 nucleotides are TGTGCCAGCAGTGACAGACCCAATCAGCCCCAGCATTTT.

This clonotype was observed many times. This chain uses TRBV28 with TRBJ2-1, with TRBD2 matching 12 bases. Germline V CDR1 and CDR2: MDHEN, SYDVKM. V dropped 6 bases and J dropped 5; count of bases not matched to a gene: 8. There are 16 residues in the CDR3. The DNA for the CDR3 is TGTGCCAGCAGCCCTAGCGGGAGGGAGAATAACAATGAGCAGTTCTTC. Translation gives CASSPSGRENNNEQFF.

The chain recombines TRBV7-9 with TRBJ2-3; a weak D match, TRBD2 (5 bases). CDR1 is SEHNR, CDR2 FQNEAQ, per germline (reference sequence). Trimming left V 3 bases short and J 2 bases short, with 9 bases between. This CDR3 spans 14 amino acids. DNA for the CDR3: TGTGCCAGCAGCTTGTTACTAGTCACAGATACGCAGTATTTT. Translation: CASSLLLVTDTQYF.

A note on this clonotype: Relative to the germline gene, one junction end is altered; a read error may explain this. The chain joins TRBV3-1 to TRBJ2-5; the D gene could be TRBD1 or TRBD2 (5 bases each). CDR3 size: 13 residues. CDR1 and CDR2 from the germline V gene are LGHDT and YNNKEL (reference sequence). This CDR3 is CASSQDQGRGKFF. The CDR3 bases are TGTGCCAGCAGCCAAGATCAAGGCCGGGGCAAGTTCTTC.

This sequence joins TRBV14 and TRBJ1-5; D is perhaps TRBD1 or TRBD2 (5 bases each). The end of the DNA aligns better with TRBJ2-3, so the J call may be wrong. The CDR3 sequence is 13 residues long. Germline lookup yields CDR1 SGHDN and CDR2 FVKESK. This CDR3 is CASSQDGSGPQYF. The DNA for the CDR3 is TGTGCCAGCAGCCAAGACGGCTCGGGGCCCCAGTATTTT.

This clonotype was detected only a few times. The genes are TRBV27 and TRBJ2-5, with 7 bases lining up with TRBD2. The DNA end favors TRBJ2-1, so the J call may be wrong. The CDR3 is made up of 15 amino acids. Germline V gives CDR1 MNHEY, CDR2 SMNVEV (reference sequence). The CDR3 loop is CASKAGGRGNNEQFF. As DNA, the CDR3 is TGTGCCAGCAAGGCGGGCGGGAGAGGAAACAATGAGCAGTTCTTC.

As concerns this clonotype: One end of the junction varies from germline; a read error may be responsible. CDR3 amino acids: CASSYRGDSNNEQFF. CDR3 in DNA: TGCGCCAGCAGCTACAGGGGAGACTCCAACAATGAGCAGTTCTTC. The chain links TRBV5-1 to TRBJ2-1; 7 nucleotides line up with TRBD1. The length of the CDR3 is 15 residues. The germline CDR1 and CDR2 sequences are SGHRS and YFSETQ.

This rearrangement joins TRBV11-2 to TRBJ2-2; 9 bases match TRBD1. V shed 6 bases and J 5 bases; nucleotides not matched to a gene: 7. Germline values: CDR1 SGHAT, CDR2 FQNNGV. The CDR3 has 15 residues. The CDR3 here is CASRYGQGKTGELFF. In nucleotides, the CDR3 is TGTGCCAGCAGGTATGGACAGGGGAAGACCGGGGAGCTGTTTTTT.

This sequence joins TRBV25-1 and TRBJ1-5, with D possibly TRBD1 on 6 matching bases. Trimming removed 2 bases from V and 7 bases from J, with 12 bases in between. From germline, CDR1 is MGHDK and CDR2 SYGVNS. The CDR3 runs to 14 residues. The CDR3 loop reads CASSEEGVGQPQHF. The CDR3 region has the DNA TGTGCCAGCAGTGAAGAGGGGGTAGGCCAGCCCCAGCATTTT.

In its sample, this clonotype was seen many times. The chain is built from TRBV20-1 and TRBJ2-1; tentatively, D is TRBD1 or TRBD2 (5 bases each). This CDR3 comprises 11 residues. The germline V gene encodes CDR1 DFQATT and CDR2 SNEGSKA (reference sequence). CDR3 bases: TGCAGCCCTCTAGCAGGGAATGAGCAGTTCTTC. Its protein product is CSPLAGNEQFF.

This clonotype was counted only a few times. V is TRBV3-1 and J is TRBJ2-2; D is possibly TRBD2 (5 bases). The CDR3 spans 14 residues. Germline V gene lookup returns CDR1 LGHDT and CDR2 YNNKEL (reference sequence). The V gene lost 7 bases and the J gene lost 2 bases, with 11 bases spanning the gap. The CDR3: CASNLLANTGELFF. As DNA, the CDR3 is TGTGCCAGCAACCTTCTAGCAAACACCGGGGAGCTGTTTTTT.

V is TRBV10-3 and J is TRBJ2-5, with 9 bases matching TRBD2. The tail of the sequence fits TRBJ2-1 better, so the J call may be wrong. The CDR3 runs to 15 residues. Germline V lookup: CDR1 ENHRY, CDR2 SYGVKD. CDR3 loop: CAISDWIAGDDEQFF. CDR3 DNA: TGTGCCATCAGTGATTGGATAGCGGGAGACGATGAGCAGTTCTTC.

This clonotype appeared a few times. The V and J genes are TRBV7-8 and TRBJ2-2; TRBD2 agrees at 8 bases. The CDR3 spans 16 residues. In germline, CDR1 is SGHVS, CDR2 FQNEAQ. Losses at the gene ends were 3 bases for V and 6 bases for J; bases not matched to a gene: 9. DNA of the CDR3: TGTGCCAGCAGCTTGGACGCAGCGGGAGCCTCCGGGGAGCTGTTTTTT. Translated: CASSLDAAGASGELFF. Full variable domain (outside the CDR3, taken from reference TRBV7-8 and TRBJ2-2): GAGVSQSPRYKVAKRGQDVALRCDPISGHVSLFWYQQALGQGPEFLTYFQNEAQLDKSGLPSDRFFAERPEGSVSTLKIQRTQQEDSAVYLCASSLDAAGASGELFFGEGSRLTVL.

Here the CDR3 DNA reads TGCGCCAGCAGCTACTGGGACGCAAAAGAGACCCAGTACTTC. Translation: CASSYWDAKETQYF. The chain couples TRBV5-1 to TRBJ2-5, with D perhaps TRBD1 or TRBD2 (5 bases each). V shed 3 bases and J shed 3 bases, with 12 bases lying between them. This CDR3 has 14 residues. Germline V gene sequence: CDR1 SGHRS, CDR2 YFSETQ. The full variable domain, its missing parts supplied by reference TRBV5-1 and TRBJ2-5, is KAGVTQTPRYLIKTRGQQVTLSCSPISGHRSVSWYQQTPGQGLQFLFEYFSETQRNKGNFPGRFSGRQFSNSRSEMNVSTLELGDSALYLCASSYWDAKETQYFGPGTRLLVL.

This clonotype showed up just a few times. This chain connects TRBV10-3 to TRBJ2-1; D perhaps matches TRBD1 (5 bases). This CDR3 has 16 amino acids. V was clipped by 0 bases and J by 1 base, with 10 bases between them. Germline values: CDR1 ENHRY, CDR2 SYGVKD. CDR3 loop: CAISESMQGSYNEQFF. For the CDR3, the DNA is TGTGCCATCAGTGAGTCGATGCAGGGATCCTACAATGAGCAGTTCTTC.

This clonotype was detected only a few times. The chain has TRBV7-2 and TRBJ2-5; the match to TRBD2 covers 11 bases. The J call may be incorrect, as the DNA end agrees better with TRBJ2-1. The CDR3 sequence is 15 residues long. CDR1 is SGHTA, CDR2 FQGNSA, per germline. CDR3 residues: CASSPSSGRSNEQFF. The DNA for the CDR3 is TGTGCCAGCAGCCCATCTAGCGGGAGGAGCAATGAGCAGTTCTTC.

This chain links TRBV20-1 with TRBJ2-7, with 8 positions matching TRBD1. The junction had 9 bases not matched to a gene; V was cut back by 3 bases and J by 5 bases. The CDR3 is 14 amino acids. Germline V gene sequence: CDR1 DFQATT, CDR2 SNEGSKA (reference sequence). The CDR3 region is CSARDRQGNHEQYF. The CDR3 DNA follows: TGCAGTGCTAGGGACAGACAGGGGAACCACGAGCAGTACTTC.

This clonotype was seen a few times. The junction departs from the called germline gene at one end, perhaps through a read error. The chain uses TRBV28 and TRBJ2-7; D gene uncertain. The CDR3 runs to 15 residues. Germline V gives CDR1 MDHEN, CDR2 SYDVKM. The CDR3 region has the DNA TGTGCCAGCAGTTTAACGCAGGCTCTAACCTACGAGCAGTGCTTC. It translates to CASSLTQALTYEQCF.

The chain recombines TRBV7-2 with TRBJ2-7, with 10 bases that match TRBD1. The trim removed 7 bases at V and 2 bases at J, leaving 8 bases unmatched. Germline V gene lookup returns CDR1 SGHTA and CDR2 FQGNSA. The CDR3 totals 15 residues. Written as DNA, the CDR3 is TGTGCCAGCACCCTAGGGACAGGGGTCACCTACGAGCAGTACTTC. Amino acid sequence: CASTLGTGVTYEQYF.

The rearrangement uses TRBV9 and TRBJ2-1, with 8 bases that match TRBD1. Trimming at V came to 0 bases and at J to 0 bases, leaving 2 bases not matched to a gene. This CDR3 spans 16 amino acids. The V gene's germline CDR1 is SGDLS and CDR2 YYNGEE. In nucleotides, the CDR3 is TGTGCCAGCAGCGTAGGACAGGGGAGCTCCTACAATGAGCAGTTCTTC. Protein product: CASSVGQGSSYNEQFF.

This clonotype was found a few times. The chain links TRBV7-2 to TRBJ2-5; D is unresolved. The J call is in doubt because the DNA end fits TRBJ2-7 better. Germline values: CDR1 SGHTA, CDR2 FQGNSA. This CDR3 is built from 15 residues. In DNA, the CDR3 is TGTGCCAGCAGCTTATATGTGGGTGGCACCTACGAGCAGTACTTC. Translated: CASSLYVGGTYEQYF.

V is TRBV2 and J is TRBJ1-2; D ambiguous. Trimming took off 5 bases at V and 4 bases at J, with 8 bases between the two ends. The germline V gene encodes CDR1 SNHLY and CDR2 FYNNEI. There are 12 residues in the CDR3. The CDR3, as DNA: TGTGCCAGCAGTAAAAACAGCTATGGCTACACCTTC. It yields the protein CASSKNSYGYTF. The variable domain in full, with the rest retrieved from reference TRBV2 and TRBJ1-2, is EPEVTQTPSHQVTQMGQEVILRCVPISNHLYFYWYRQILGQKVEFLVSFYNNEISEKSEIFDDQFSVERPDGSNFTLKIRSTKLEDSAMYFCASSKNSYGYTFGSGTRLTVV.

V gene TRBV29-1 combines with J gene TRBJ1-1, with TRBD1 matching 8 bases. The trim removed 6 bases at V and 6 bases at J, leaving 15 bases unmatched. The CDR3 is 15 amino acids. CDR1 and CDR2 from the germline V gene are SQVTM and ANQGSEA. The CDR3 reads CSVGAVAGGFAEAFF. CDR3 DNA sequence: TGCAGCGTGGGGGCCGTGGCAGGGGGCTTCGCTGAAGCTTTCTTT.

This clonotype was picked up a small number of times. The chain's CDR3 is CASSYQRQGQPQHF. The CDR3 DNA follows: TGTGCCAGCAGTTACCAGAGACAGGGCCAGCCCCAGCATTTT. The chain links TRBV6-2 or TRBV6-3 to TRBJ1-5; 7 nucleotides match TRBD1. J gave up 7 bases and V 2 bases, and 5 bases lay outside the gene matches. The CDR3 totals 14 residues. Germline V gene lookup returns CDR1 MNHEY and CDR2 SVGEGT.

The rearrangement uses TRBV12-3 or TRBV12-4 and TRBJ2-5; the D gene is possibly TRBD1 (7 bases). The CDR3 runs to 13 residues. V was pared by 5 bases and J by 4 bases, with 11 bases between. Here the CDR3 reads CASSGGGGETQYF. The DNA of the CDR3 is TGTGCCAGCAGTGGAGGGGGCGGAGAGACCCAGTACTTC.

The V gene is TRBV20-1, the J gene TRBJ1-5, with a tentative D call TRBD1 (5 bases). V lost 8 bases to trimming and J lost 2 bases, with 10 bases between them. The CDR3 is made up of 12 amino acids. Germline assignment: CDR1 DFQATT and CDR2 SNEGSKA (reference sequence). The DNA of the CDR3 is TGCAGTACGGGGGTCGGCAATCAGCCCCAGCATTTT. This codes for CSTGVGNQPQHF.

The chain joins TRBV25-1 to TRBJ1-4, with D possibly being TRBD1 (6 bases). The CDR3 covers 11 residues. Per the germline V gene, CDR1 is MGHDK and CDR2 is SYGVNS. V shed 7 bases and J shed 12 bases, with 12 bases lying between them. CDR3 sequence: CASNIQGQLFF. The CDR3 nucleotides read TGTGCCAGCAACATACAGGGCCAACTGTTTTTT. The variable domain in full, with the rest retrieved from reference TRBV25-1 and TRBJ1-4, is EADIYQTPRYLVIGTGKKITLECSQTMGHDKMYWYQQDPGMELHLIHYSYGVNSTEKGDLSSESTVSRIRTEHFPLTLESARPSHTSQYLCASNIQGQLFFGSGTQLSVL.

In the case of this clonotype: At one end, the junction sequence differs from germline, possibly due to a read error. The rearrangement uses TRBV7-9 and TRBJ2-7, with D hard to call. Germline lookup yields CDR1 SEHNR and CDR2 FQNEAQ (reference sequence). This CDR3 has 12 amino acids. The CDR3: CAGSLGTAGQYF. CDR3 nucleotides: TGTGCCGGCAGCTTAGGTACAGCTGGGCAGTACTTC.